One and the same sample provided the 19 T cell receptor beta chains below, sequenced in a study of blood T cell repertoires in COVID-19 (dated by TCRdb to 2019 to 2021). Receptor libraries were prepared by the immunoSEQ multiplex PCR assay. TCRdb stores this immuneACCESS table with in-frame sequences only. Part of the clones is absent; in the studies checked, under half of the shortfall reflects unresolved V genes, and no reason is known for the rest. Within this sample are 140,000 to 150,000 clones, with 80% to 90% of them counted one time only. Together, the top ten hold more than 3.5% of the sample. The material sequenced was PBMCs or T cells enriched from blood (not recorded which). Receptors were obtained from a man aged 45-65 years who had recovered from COVID-19.

This clone was counted only a few times. This sample also contains other DNA sequences that code for the same CDR3. The chain employs TRBV14 and TRBJ1-1, with unresolved D. Germline CDR1 is SGHDN and CDR2 is FVKESK. CDR3 length: 15 residues. The V end was cut by 2 bases, the J end by 0 bases, with 10 bases between. The CDR3 sequence is CASSQQGGMNTEAFF. In nucleotides, the CDR3 is TGTGCCAGCAGCCAACAAGGCGGGATGAACACTGAAGCTTTCTTT. The full variable domain, in which reference TRBV14 and TRBJ1-1 provide the parts outside the CDR3, is EAGVTQFPSHSVIEKGQTVTLRCDPISGHDNLYWYRRVMGKEIKFLLHFVKESKQDESGMPNNRFLAERTGGTYSTLKVQPAELEDSGVYFCASSQQGGMNTEAFFGQGTRLTVV.

The chain is built from TRBV7-9 and TRBJ2-1, with TRBD2 identical over 12 bases. CDR3 length: 17 amino acids. V lost 2 bases, J lost 5 bases, and 7 bases stayed unmatched. Germline-derived CDR1 and CDR2 are SEHNR and FQNEAQ (reference sequence). The CDR3 sequence is CASSLRLASGGDNEQFF. The DNA for the CDR3 is TGTGCCAGCAGCTTAAGGTTGGCTAGCGGGGGGGACAATGAGCAGTTCTTC.

The chain combines TRBV28 with TRBJ2-7, with TRBD2 matching over 9 bases. Germline values: CDR1 MDHEN, CDR2 SYDVKM. The junction had 9 bases not matched to a gene; V was cut back by 4 bases and J by 5 bases. This CDR3 has 15 residues. CDR3 loop: CASSSLSGSNDEQYF. CDR3 sequence (DNA): TGTGCCAGCAGTTCCCTTAGCGGGAGTAATGACGAGCAGTACTTC.

This clone appeared a single time. The chain joins TRBV7-2 to TRBJ1-1; 10 positions match TRBD1. CDR1 is SGHTA, CDR2 FQGNSA, per germline. This CDR3 comprises 15 residues. J lost 4 bases, V lost 0 bases, and 2 bases had no gene match. Here the CDR3 reads CASSLAGDRGTEAFF. The CDR3 bases are TGTGCCAGCAGCTTAGCGGGGGACAGGGGCACTGAAGCTTTCTTT. Supplemented by reference TRBV7-2 and TRBJ1-1, the full variable domain reads GAGVSQSPSNKVTEKGKDVELRCDPISGHTALYWYRQSLGQGLEFLIYFQGNSAPDKSGLPSDRFSAERTGGSVSTLTIQRTQQEDSAVYLCASSLAGDRGTEAFFGQGTRLTVV.

The V gene is TRBV12-3 or TRBV12-4, the J gene TRBJ2-1, with D tentatively TRBD1 (6 bases). V lost 5 bases and J 10 bases, leaving 15 bases between the germline ends. The CDR3 runs 13 residues. DNA of the CDR3: TGTGCCAGCAGTCTTTCGACAGGTTTAGAGCAGTTCTTC. Translated: CASSLSTGLEQFF.

DNA for the CDR3: TGTGCCAGCAGCTTAGGACAGTATGGCTACACCTTC. As protein: CASSLGQYGYTF. The V and J genes are TRBV13 and TRBJ1-2; no reliable D call. Per germline, CDR1 PRHDT and CDR2 FYEKMQ (reference sequence). V was trimmed by 0 bases and J by 5 bases, leaving 4 bases between them. The CDR3 consists of 12 residues.

This clone was detected only once. The chain uses TRBV15 and TRBJ1-1; no reliable D call. The V gene's germline CDR1 is LNHNV and CDR2 YYDKDF (reference sequence). Trimming left V 5 bases short and J 0 bases short, with 10 bases between. The CDR3 length is 14 residues. The CDR3 coding sequence is TGTGCCACCAGCCCGGAGCCGTTGAACACTGAAGCTTTCTTT. Residues: CATSPEPLNTEAFF.

The V and J genes are TRBV19 and TRBJ1-1; 10 bases agree with TRBD1. The CDR3 covers 15 residues. V trimming: 7 bases; J trimming: 1 base; junction bases outside the gene matches: 6. Germline assignment: CDR1 LNHDA and CDR2 SQIVND (reference sequence). The CDR3 nucleotides read TGTGCCAGTACCCGGACAGGGGGATCGAACACTGAAGCTTTCTTT. Translated: CASTRTGGSNTEAFF.

This sequence joins TRBV11-2 and TRBJ2-5; 9 bases line up with TRBD1. The V segment lost 6 bases and the J segment 5 bases; nucleotides outside the gene matches: 7. Looked up from germline, CDR1 is SGHAT and CDR2 is FQNNGV. The CDR3 spans 14 residues. The CDR3 loop is CASSQTGGMETQYF. In DNA, the CDR3 is TGTGCCAGCAGTCAAACAGGGGGCATGGAGACCCAGTACTTC. Supplemented by reference TRBV11-2 and TRBJ2-5, the full variable domain reads EAGVAQSPRYKIIEKRQSVAFWCNPISGHATLYWYQQILGQGPKLLIQFQNNGVVDDSQLPKDRFSAERLKGVDSTLKIQPAKLEDSAVYLCASSQTGGMETQYFGPGTRLLVL.

CDR3: CASSGGQSSYNEQFF. In DNA form, the CDR3 reads TGTGCCAGCAGTGGGGGACAGAGCTCCTACAATGAGCAGTTCTTC. V and J are TRBV28 and TRBJ2-1, with TRBD1 matching over 7 bases. Trimming cost V 5 bases and J 0 bases; bases outside gene matches: 4. The CDR3 consists of 15 residues. Germline loops: CDR1 MDHEN, CDR2 SYDVKM.

CDR3: CASRLSGQGYNEQFF. The CDR3 DNA sequence: TGTGCCAGCAGGCTTTCTGGACAGGGGTACAATGAGCAGTTCTTC. The chain uses TRBV6-5 and TRBJ2-1; 9 bases line up with TRBD1. The germline gives CDR1 MNHEY, CDR2 SVGAGI. The length of the CDR3 is 15 residues. With 6 bases clipped from V and 4 bases from J, the junction kept 7 bases outside the gene matches.

J is TRBJ2-3 and V is TRBV6-5, with D possibly being TRBD1 (5 bases). In germline, CDR1 is MNHEY, CDR2 SVGAGI. The CDR3 extends over 14 amino acids. V was pared by 7 bases and J by 3 bases, with 14 bases between. The CDR3 DNA sequence: TGTGCCAGCAAACCGACAGTGTGGACAGATACGCAGTATTTT. It yields the protein CASKPTVWTDTQYF.

This clone was counted a few times. This chain connects TRBV12-3 or TRBV12-4 to TRBJ2-7; possible D gene TRBD2, 6 bases. This CDR3 is 13 amino acids long. The V end was cut by 3 bases, the J end by 2 bases, with 8 bases between. The CDR3 region has the DNA TGTGCCAGCAGTTTTGGACTACCCTACGAGCAGTACTTC. This translates into CASSFGLPYEQYF.

This chain joins TRBV28 and TRBJ1-1; TRBD1 matches 7 bases. This CDR3 has 14 amino acids. The germline CDR1 and CDR2 sequences are MDHEN and SYDVKM. Losses at the gene ends were 6 bases for V and 4 bases for J; bases not matched to a gene: 8. The DNA of the CDR3 is TGTGCCAGCAGATCGACAGGGCTGGGCACTGAAGCTTTCTTT. It is translated as CASRSTGLGTEAFF. Complete variable domain (other parts from reference TRBV28 and TRBJ1-1): DVKVTQSSRYLVKRTGEKVFLECVQDMDHENMFWYRQDPGLGLRLIYFSYDVKMKEKGDIPEGYSVSREKKERFSLILESASTNQTSMYLCASRSTGLGTEAFFGQGTRLTVV.

This clone was observed once. The V and J genes are TRBV27 and TRBJ1-5, with D hard to call. V was pared by 5 bases and J by 0 bases, with 8 bases between. The germline V gene encodes CDR1 MNHEY and CDR2 SMNVEV (reference sequence). This CDR3 is built from 14 residues. In DNA, the CDR3 is TGTGCCAGCAGTGAGTCCCATAGCAATCAGCCCCAGCATTTT. The encoded protein is CASSESHSNQPQHF.

V gene TRBV27 combines with J gene TRBJ2-7; D is possibly TRBD2 (7 bases). This CDR3 comprises 17 residues. CDR1 and CDR2 from the germline V gene are MNHEY and SMNVEV (reference sequence). With 0 bases removed from V and 4 bases from J, the gap between germline ends came to 19 bases. The DNA for the CDR3 is TGTGCCAGCAGTTTATCGTGGGAGGGGGTCGGATTTTACGAGCAGTACTTC. Translation: CASSLSWEGVGFYEQYF.

The chain carries TRBV7-2 and TRBJ2-3; TRBD1 matches 7 bases. The CDR3 consists of 18 residues. V dropped 1 base and J dropped 2; count of bases not matched to a gene: 12. Germline values: CDR1 SGHTA, CDR2 FQGNSA. The CDR3 DNA is TGTGCCAGCAGCTTAGGAGAGTCGGACAGGTGGGACACAGATACGCAGTATTTT. Translating it yields CASSLGESDRWDTDTQYF.

The V call is TRBV19, the J call TRBJ2-5; no firm D call. V was trimmed by 5 bases and J by 4 bases, leaving 14 bases between them. This CDR3 region has 14 residues. Germline CDR1 and CDR2: LNHDA and SQIVND (reference sequence). The DNA for the CDR3 is TGTGCCAGTAGTGCTCGTAGAACCATAGAGACCCAGTACTTC. Translated, it gives CASSARRTIETQYF.

The chain joins TRBV11-2 to TRBJ2-1; D may be TRBD1 (5 bases). CDR3 size: 16 residues. The ends were cut back, 3 bases at V and 2 bases at J, with 14 bases in the middle. Germline CDR1 reads SGHAT; CDR2 reads FQNNGV. The CDR3 region has the DNA TGTGCCAGCAGCTTGAGGACAAGCCAACCCTACAATGAGCAGTTCTTC. It is translated as CASSLRTSQPYNEQFF.